This passage covers 29 T cell receptor beta chains from one sample sequenced in a study of identical twins. TCRdb ran MiXCR on the 5' RACE reads and lists one entry per CDR3 protein. This sample has more than 250,000 distinct CDR3 sequences, with approximately 8.5% found just once. The sample also formed part of further work on yellow fever vaccine responses in identical twins.

Sequencing was carried out using memory (CD45RO+) T cells sorted from blood. The source of these receptors is a woman between 18 and 29 years old in good health.

This clonotype was seen more than once but under ten times. The rearrangement links TRBV5-1 to TRBJ2-3, with TRBD2 matching over 14 bases. V gave up 4 bases and J gave up 0 bases; unmatched junction bases: 7. CDR3 length equals 18 residues. The germline gives CDR1 SGHRS, CDR2 YFSETQ. In DNA, the CDR3 is TGCGCCAGCAGCACACGACTAGCGGGAGGGCCAAGCACAGATACGCAGTATTTT. Its protein is CASSTRLAGGPSTDTQYF.

In this sample, this clonotype turned up a few times. The chain uses TRBV5-6 and TRBJ1-4, with no clear D. The CDR3 has 13 residues. CDR1 and CDR2 (germline): SGHDT, YYEEEE. Between the trimmed V and J ends, which lost 3 bases and 6 bases, there was a span of 9 bases. In DNA, the CDR3 is TGTGCCAGCAGCTCCCCATCTGATGAAAAACTGTTTTTT. It translates to CASSSPSDEKLFF.

This clonotype appeared many times. The gene calls are TRBV5-5 and TRBJ2-7; D unresolved. Germline values: CDR1 SGHKS, CDR2 YYEKEE (reference sequence). The CDR3 sequence is 14 residues long. The V end lost 1 base, the J end lost 1 base, and 9 bases lay between the germline ends. The CDR3 protein is CASSLLPDSYEQYV. The DNA for the CDR3 is TGTGCCAGCAGCTTGCTTCCAGATTCCTACGAGCAGTACGTC.

This clonotype was recorded many times. This chain connects TRBV20-1 to TRBJ2-3; unclear D gene. Germline V gene lookup returns CDR1 DFQATT and CDR2 SNEGSKA (reference sequence). V was pared by 5 bases and J by 1 base, with 19 bases between. This CDR3 has 16 residues. Here the CDR3 reads CSAQQPPYARTDTQYF. Written as DNA, the CDR3 is TGCAGTGCTCAACAGCCGCCGTACGCTCGCACAGATACGCAGTATTTT.

This sequence joins TRBV5-1 and TRBJ1-3, with 10 positions matching TRBD1. V trimming: 1 base; J trimming: 3 bases; junction bases outside the gene matches: 7. The CDR3 length is 17 residues. Germline values: CDR1 SGHRS, CDR2 YFSETQ. CDR3 coding DNA: TGCGCCAGCAGCTTGAGCCGGACAGGGGGTATTGGAAACACCATATATTTT. Amino acid sequence: CASSLSRTGGIGNTIYF.

This clonotype was observed a handful of times. The genes are TRBV6-6 and TRBJ2-3; no clear D. V shed 8 bases and J shed 6 bases, with 9 bases lying between them. Germline CDR1 is MNHNY and CDR2 is SVGAGI (reference sequence). This CDR3 is 11 amino acids long. The CDR3 loop reads CASAWVDTQYF. CDR3 in DNA: TGTGCCAGCGCGTGGGTGGATACGCAGTATTTT.

This clonotype showed up just a few times. V usage is TRBV6-4 and J usage is TRBJ2-7, with TRBD1 identical over 7 bases. CDR1 MRHNA and CDR2 SNTAGT come from the germline V gene. The V and J ends lost 4 bases and 2 bases, in that order; junction bases with no gene match: 11. The length of the CDR3 is 16 residues. CDR3 bases: TGTGCCAGCAGTGGTTTTCCCGGGACAGATACCTACGAGCAGTACGTC. Translation gives CASSGFPGTDTYEQYV.

This clonotype occurred many times. The gene calls are TRBV5-5 and TRBJ1-4, with unresolved D. This CDR3 has 11 residues. V lost 0 bases and J 8 bases, leaving 2 bases between the germline ends. Germline CDR1 and CDR2: SGHKS and YYEKEE (reference sequence). Here the CDR3 reads CASSLEEKLFF. As DNA, the CDR3 is TGTGCCAGCAGCTTGGAAGAAAAACTGTTTTTT. The variable domain in full, with the rest retrieved from reference TRBV5-5 and TRBJ1-4, is DAGVTQSPTHLIKTRGQQVTLRCSPISGHKSVSWYQQVLGQGPQFIFQYYEKEERGRGNFPDRFSARQFPNYSSELNVNALLLGDSALYLCASSLEEKLFFGSGTQLSVL.

In this sample, this clonotype turned up many times. This chain links TRBV20-1 with TRBJ2-7; D possibly corresponds to TRBD2 (6 bases). The CDR3 has 14 amino acids. Looked up from germline, CDR1 is DFQATT and CDR2 is SNEGSKA (reference sequence). V was pared by 4 bases and J by 6 bases, with 19 bases between. DNA of the CDR3: TGCAGTGCTAATGGGGGGATGGGGGGAATCGAGCAGTACGTC. This sequence encodes CSANGGMGGIEQYV.

This clonotype has a handful of counts. The J gene is TRBJ2-3, the V gene TRBV7-6, with D hard to call. The V end lost 7 bases, the J end lost 2 bases, and 7 bases lay between the germline ends. CDR3 size: 12 residues. CDR1 is SGHVS, CDR2 FNYEAQ, per germline. CDR3 loop: CASNTFTDTQYF. The CDR3 DNA is TGTGCCAGCAACACCTTCACAGATACGCAGTATTTT.

This clonotype showed up just a few times. The rearrangement uses TRBV18 and TRBJ2-1; perhaps TRBD1 as D (5 bases). Trimming removed 3 bases from V and 0 bases from J, with 12 bases in between. Per germline, CDR1 KGHSH and CDR2 LQKENI. There are 16 residues in the CDR3. In nucleotides, the CDR3 is TGTGCCAGCTCACCGGGCAGGGAAAGCTCCTACAATGAGCAGTTCTTC. This translates into CASSPGRESSYNEQFF.

This clonotype was observed many times. This chain uses TRBV5-5 with TRBJ2-1; possibly TRBD1 or TRBD2 for D (5 bases each). V was cut by 0 bases and J by 3 bases, with 10 bases left in between. Germline CDR1 reads SGHKS; CDR2 reads YYEKEE (reference sequence). This CDR3 is built from 15 residues. The CDR3 DNA follows: TGTGCCAGCAGCTTGGTCGGGACCTACTACAATGAGCAGTTCTTC. This codes for CASSLVGTYYNEQFF. Variable domain in full (rest from reference TRBV5-5 and TRBJ2-1): DAGVTQSPTHLIKTRGQQVTLRCSPISGHKSVSWYQQVLGQGPQFIFQYYEKEERGRGNFPDRFSARQFPNYSSELNVNALLLGDSALYLCASSLVGTYYNEQFFGPGTRLTVL.

This clonotype came up once. The CDR3 protein is CASRDTQETQYF. CDR3 DNA sequence: TGTGCCAGCAGGGACACCCAAGAGACCCAGTACTTC. This chain uses TRBV28 with TRBJ2-5; a possible D gene is TRBD1 (5 bases). Germline V gives CDR1 MDHEN, CDR2 SYDVKM. This CDR3 is built from 12 residues. The germline V and J ends were trimmed by 6 bases and 1 base, with 6 bases remaining between them.

This clonotype came up many times. The rearrangement links TRBV10-3 to TRBJ2-2; D call uncertain. The CDR3 loop spans 12 amino acids. V was cut by 10 bases and J by 5 bases, with 11 bases left in between. From germline, CDR1 is ENHRY and CDR2 SYGVKD. This CDR3 reads CATKEQTGELFF. The CDR3 region has the DNA TGTGCCACCAAGGAACAGACCGGGGAGCTGTTTTTT.

This clonotype was seen many times. This chain connects TRBV4-2 to TRBJ2-2; D remains unclear. In germline, CDR1 is LGHNA, CDR2 YNFKEQ. The CDR3 contains 15 residues. The V and J ends lost 6 bases and 8 bases respectively, with 19 bases between them. The CDR3 DNA reads TGTGCCAGCAGGGCCGCCTCGGCTTCCCCGGGGGAGCTGTTTTTT. Amino acid sequence: CASRAASASPGELFF.

The rearrangement uses TRBV12-3 or TRBV12-4 and TRBJ2-3; TRBD2 matches at 9 bases. The CDR3 is 16 amino acids. The junction had 9 bases not matched to a gene; V was cut back by 4 bases and J by 4 bases. The CDR3 DNA reads as TGTGCCAGCAGTTCGGGTCGCGGGAGGGTCTCAGATACGCAGTATTTT. Its protein product is CASSSGRGRVSDTQYF.

The chain is built from TRBV2 and TRBJ2-7; 9 bases align to TRBD1. Germline V lookup: CDR1 SNHLY, CDR2 FYNNEI. The trim removed 5 bases at V and 3 bases at J, leaving 11 bases unmatched. The CDR3 sequence is 16 residues long. In nucleotides, the CDR3 is TGTGCCAGCAGTTACGAAGCCGGGACAGGGTACTACGAGCAGTACTTC. It codes for CASSYEAGTGYYEQYF.

The chain links TRBV12-3 or TRBV12-4 to TRBJ2-1, with 10 positions matching TRBD2. CDR3 length: 14 residues. With V trimmed by 6 bases and J by 6 bases, 5 bases remained unmatched. The CDR3 nucleotides read TGTGCCAGCAGACCTGGACTAGCGGTCAATGAGCAGTTCTTC. Its protein product is CASRPGLAVNEQFF.

Ten or more counts support this clonotype. The chain recombines TRBV6-1 with TRBJ1-5; no clear D gene. Germline V CDR1 and CDR2: MNHNS, SASEGT. V was trimmed by 2 bases and J by 0 bases, leaving 5 bases between them. The CDR3 has 14 residues. This CDR3 is CASSEINSNQPQHF. CDR3 coding DNA: TGTGCCAGCAGTGAAATAAATAGCAATCAGCCCCAGCATTTT.

This clonotype was counted between two and nine times. The chain is built from TRBV5-5 and TRBJ1-2; 7 bases match TRBD1. The CDR3 covers 17 residues. V lost 4 bases to trimming and J lost 1 base; unmatched junction nucleotides: 13. Germline V CDR1 and CDR2: SGHKS, YYEKEE (reference sequence). The CDR3 DNA sequence: TGTGCCAGCAGCCCTCAGGTGGGGACAGTCCTTAACTATGGCTACACCTTC. Translated: CASSPQVGTVLNYGYTF.

This clonotype came up many times. V usage is TRBV11-2 and J usage is TRBJ2-1, with 7 bases that match TRBD2. Germline CDR1 is SGHAT and CDR2 is FQNNGV. Germline trimming cut 6 bases from V and 5 bases from J; bases unmatched to any gene: 10. The CDR3 is 15 amino acids. CDR3 sequence reads: CASRPPTGGHNEQFF. For the CDR3, the DNA is TGTGCCAGCAGACCCCCCACGGGGGGTCACAATGAGCAGTTCTTC.

This clonotype has just a few counts. The J gene is TRBJ2-7, the V gene TRBV2; D ambiguous. This CDR3 region has 13 residues. The V end lost 0 bases, the J end lost 7 bases, and 10 bases lay between the germline ends. From germline, CDR1 is SNHLY and CDR2 FYNNEI. The CDR3 protein is CASSEAWHKEQYV. The CDR3 region has the DNA TGTGCCAGCAGTGAAGCGTGGCATAAGGAGCAGTACGTC.

J is TRBJ2-1 and V is TRBV19; 8 bases match TRBD1. The CDR3 runs to 15 residues. Germline loops: CDR1 LNHDA, CDR2 SQIVND (reference sequence). Trimming at V came to 5 bases and at J to 9 bases, leaving 12 bases not matched to a gene. This CDR3 is CASSLQGARWSEQFF. DNA for the CDR3: TGTGCCAGTAGTCTCCAGGGGGCTCGGTGGAGTGAGCAGTTCTTC.

This clonotype has only a few counts. The chain has TRBV6-1 and TRBJ2-1, with no clear D. From germline, CDR1 is MNHNS and CDR2 SASEGT. The CDR3 has 13 amino acids. V lost 4 bases and J lost 7, with 11 bases in between. The CDR3 DNA sequence: TGTGCCAGCAGTGGGCTATTCGGAAATGAGCAGTTCTTC. Protein product: CASSGLFGNEQFF.

This clonotype has just a few counts. This chain joins TRBV19 and TRBJ2-4, with D uncertain. Germline CDR1 LNHDA, CDR2 SQIVND (reference sequence). The CDR3 contains 13 residues. V was clipped by 6 bases and J by 5 bases, with 11 bases between them. The DNA of the CDR3 is TGTGCCAGTAGGCAGGTTGGGGAAAACATTCAGTACTTC. The encoded protein is CASRQVGENIQYF.

This clonotype occurred many times. The chain joins TRBV12-3 or TRBV12-4 to TRBJ1-2; 9 nucleotides line up with TRBD1. The CDR3 covers 13 residues. V shed 5 bases and J 8 bases; nucleotides not matched to a gene: 6. CDR3: CASSTQGARGYTF. The CDR3 DNA reads TGTGCCAGCAGTACACAGGGGGCTCGGGGCTACACCTTC.

V gene TRBV29-1 combines with J gene TRBJ2-1; 7 nucleotides agree with TRBD1. Per germline, CDR1 SQVTM and CDR2 ANQGSEA. This CDR3 has 11 amino acids. V trimming: 3 bases; J trimming: 9 bases; junction bases outside the gene matches: 2. The CDR3 here is CSVDAGGEQFF. In DNA, the CDR3 is TGCAGCGTTGACGCAGGGGGTGAGCAGTTCTTC.

This clonotype has at least ten counts. The chain couples TRBV10-3 to TRBJ2-3; D gene ambiguous. V lost 3 bases and J 0 bases, leaving 13 bases between the germline ends. Germline V CDR1 and CDR2: ENHRY, SYGVKD. The CDR3 has 16 amino acids. The CDR3 here is CAISDPGYGSTDTQYF. The CDR3 nucleotides are TGTGCCATCAGTGACCCCGGATACGGCAGCACAGATACGCAGTATTTT.

J is TRBJ1-4 and V is TRBV28, with TRBD1 as a possible D gene (5 bases). The CDR3 loop spans 15 amino acids. Trimming took 5 bases from V and 0 from J, leaving 10 bases between them. The germline CDR1 and CDR2 sequences are MDHEN and SYDVKM. CDR3 region: CASSDSITTNEKLFF. The CDR3 DNA reads as TGTGCCAGCAGTGACAGTATCACAACTAATGAAAAACTGTTTTTT.